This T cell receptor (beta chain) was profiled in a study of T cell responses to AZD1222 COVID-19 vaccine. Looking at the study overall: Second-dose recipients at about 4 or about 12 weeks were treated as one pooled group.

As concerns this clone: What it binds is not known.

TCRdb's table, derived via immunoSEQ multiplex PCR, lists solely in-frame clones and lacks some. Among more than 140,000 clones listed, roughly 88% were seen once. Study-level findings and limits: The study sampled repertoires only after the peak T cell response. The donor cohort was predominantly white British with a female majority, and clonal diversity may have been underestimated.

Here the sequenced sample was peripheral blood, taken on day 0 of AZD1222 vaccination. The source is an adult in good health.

The CDR3 reads CAWSWPSGLETQYF. In DNA form, the CDR3 reads TGTGCCTGGAGTTGGCCGAGCGGTCTAGAGACCCAGTACTTC. This chain uses TRBV30 with TRBJ2-5; D is possibly TRBD2 (5 bases). The germline CDR1 and CDR2 sequences are GTSNPN and SVGIG (reference sequence). This CDR3 is built from 14 residues. Deletions cut 2 bases from V and 4 bases from J, with 14 bases between.